Presented here are 31 T cell receptor beta chains from one specimen sequenced in a study of blood T cell repertoires in COVID-19. The data were produced by immunoSEQ multiplex PCR, yet TCRdb's version contains in-frame clones alone and is incomplete. The sample gives 120,000 or so clones, approximately 82% of which show up once; about an eighth is in the top ten. The sequencing input was peripheral blood. These receptors came from a man in his 60s with acute or convalescent COVID-19.

This clone has a single count. V is TRBV18 and J is TRBJ1-1, with D possibly matching TRBD1 (5 bases). CDR3 length: 16 residues. The ends were cut back, 4 bases at V and 1 base at J, with 16 bases in the middle. The germline gives CDR1 KGHSH, CDR2 LQKENI. In DNA, the CDR3 is TGTGCCAGCTCACTACCCTTCGGACACTCGAACACTGAAGCTTTCTTT. This sequence encodes CASSLPFGHSNTEAFF.

CDR3 DNA: TGTGCCAGCAGCTTAGCGCCGAGACTAGCTGGGAATGAGCAGTTCTTC. Translating it yields CASSLAPRLAGNEQFF. The chain joins TRBV7-6 to TRBJ2-1, with 7 bases matching TRBD2. The germline V gene encodes CDR1 SGHVS and CDR2 FNYEAQ. V was pared by 0 bases and J by 7 bases, with 9 bases of the junction left unmatched. The CDR3 extends over 16 amino acids. The full variable domain, completed using reference TRBV7-6 and TRBJ2-1, is GAGVSQSPRYKVTKRGQDVALRCDPISGHVSLYWYRQALGQGPEFLTYFNYEAQQDKSGLPNDRFSAERPEGSISTLTIQRTEQRDSAMYRCASSLAPRLAGNEQFFGPGTRLTVL.

This clone came up a few times. The V call is TRBV9, the J call TRBJ2-1, with 8 positions matching TRBD2. The V and J ends lost 2 bases and 1 base, in that order; junction bases with no gene match: 2. The germline V gene encodes CDR1 SGDLS and CDR2 YYNGEE. CDR3 length: 15 amino acids. CDR3 DNA sequence: TGTGCCAGCAGCGTCACTAGCGGTTCCTACAATGAGCAGTTCTTC. It encodes CASSVTSGSYNEQFF. The full variable domain, in which reference TRBV9 and TRBJ2-1 provide the parts outside the CDR3, is DSGVTQTPKHLITATGQRVTLRCSPRSGDLSVYWYQQSLDQGLQFLIQYYNGEERAKGNILERFSAQQFPDLHSELNLSSLELGDSALYFCASSVTSGSYNEQFFGPGTRLTVL.

The chain combines TRBV19 with TRBJ2-7; 7 bases align to TRBD1. J was trimmed by 2 bases and V by 4 bases; bases with no gene match: 2. Looked up from germline, CDR1 is LNHDA and CDR2 is SQIVND (reference sequence). The CDR3 is 13 amino acids. CDR3 loop: CASSNRGTYEQYF. CDR3 sequence (DNA): TGTGCCAGTAGTAACAGGGGAACCTACGAGCAGTACTTC.

This chain links TRBV9 with TRBJ2-6, with 8 bases aligning to TRBD1. CDR3 length: 17 residues. Unmatched junction bases numbered 9, after V lost 4 bases and J lost 3 bases. Germline V gene lookup returns CDR1 SGDLS and CDR2 YYNGEE. CDR3: CASSPLDRAYGANVLTF. For the CDR3, the DNA is TGTGCCAGCAGCCCTCTGGACAGGGCTTATGGGGCCAACGTCCTGACTTTC. Together with reference TRBV9 and TRBJ2-6, the CDR3 gives the full variable domain: DSGVTQTPKHLITATGQRVTLRCSPRSGDLSVYWYQQSLDQGLQFLIQYYNGEERAKGNILERFSAQQFPDLHSELNLSSLELGDSALYFCASSPLDRAYGANVLTFGAGSRLTVL.

The chain recombines TRBV7-3 with TRBJ2-2; D unclear. This CDR3 comprises 13 residues. Germline CDR1 SGHTA, CDR2 FQGTGA. Trimming shortened V by 0 bases and J by 5 bases, and 4 bases separated the two germline ends. CDR3: CASSLTRTGELFF. CDR3 nucleotide sequence: TGTGCCAGCAGCTTAACGAGAACCGGGGAGCTGTTTTTT.

The chain has TRBV28 and TRBJ1-5, with 12 bases aligning to TRBD1. The CDR3 has 16 residues. V dropped 6 bases and J dropped 6; count of bases not matched to a gene: 9. Germline V gives CDR1 MDHEN, CDR2 SYDVKM. CDR3 residues: CASSLTGTGGSQPQHF. As DNA, the CDR3 is TGTGCCAGCAGCTTGACCGGGACAGGGGGCTCTCAGCCCCAGCATTTT.

This clone has a handful of counts. This is likely a read error, given that the CDR3 carries no conserved phenylalanine or tryptophan at its end. Because the CDR3's place on the DNA is in doubt, the DNA is left out and the CDR3 is given as listed by TCRdb. The rearrangement uses TRBV10-1 and TRBJ1-1. Germline loops: CDR1 WNHNN, CDR2 SYGVQD (reference sequence). 10 amino acids form the CDR3, both terminal residues included. The CDR3 protein is CASSERASPR.

A few counts support this clone. The chain uses TRBV5-4 and TRBJ2-1; 8 bases match TRBD2. CDR1 and CDR2 from the germline V gene are SGHNT and YYREEE (reference sequence). The CDR3 runs 15 residues. The trim removed 4 bases at V and 7 bases at J, leaving 10 bases unmatched. The CDR3 DNA is TGTGCCAGCAGCGGGGGGGAGCGGGAGAGGAATGAGCAGTTCTTC. Amino acid sequence: CASSGGERERNEQFF.

The chain couples TRBV2 to TRBJ2-7; 11 nucleotides line up with TRBD2. V shed 5 bases and J 5 bases; nucleotides not matched to a gene: 14. This CDR3 has 17 amino acids. The germline V gene has CDR1 SNHLY and CDR2 FYNNEI. CDR3 sequence: CASSSGGFGTSGHEQYF. The CDR3, as DNA: TGTGCCAGCAGTTCAGGGGGCTTCGGGACTAGCGGTCACGAGCAGTACTTC.

This clone was detected a few times. The chain employs TRBV5-4 and TRBJ2-5; a possible D gene is TRBD2 (5 bases). The CDR3 has 14 residues. Germline V lookup: CDR1 SGHNT, CDR2 YYREEE (reference sequence). V lost 3 bases to trimming and J lost 5 bases, with 14 bases between them. As DNA, the CDR3 is TGTGCCAGCAGCTACTCTCACGGGGTCGAGACCCAGTACTTC. Its protein product is CASSYSHGVETQYF.

The rearrangement links TRBV14 to TRBJ2-3; 9 nucleotides agree with TRBD1. The CDR3 spans 14 residues. The V and J ends lost 4 bases and 3 bases, in that order; junction bases with no gene match: 2. The germline V gene has CDR1 SGHDN and CDR2 FVKESK. The CDR3 DNA reads as TGTGCCAGCAGCCGGGGACAGGGAACAGATACGCAGTATTTT. Protein: CASSRGQGTDTQYF.

V is TRBV11-2 and J is TRBJ2-1, with D perhaps TRBD2 (5 bases). The CDR3 covers 15 residues. V shed 3 bases and J shed 1 base, with 10 bases lying between them. CDR1 and CDR2 from the germline V gene are SGHAT and FQNNGV. In DNA, the CDR3 is TGTGCCAGCAGCTTGGACTTAGCATCCTACAATGAGCAGTTCTTC. It codes for CASSLDLASYNEQFF.

The chain combines TRBV23-1 with TRBJ2-5, with D possibly matching TRBD1 (5 bases). TRBV23-1 belongs to the ORF category, with a function that is uncertain. The CDR3 is 13 residues long. V lost 7 bases, J lost 4 bases, and 13 bases lay in between. The CDR3 DNA sequence: TGCGCCAGCACCGCAGGGCGCTCAGAGACCCAGTACTTC. Translation gives CASTAGRSETQYF.

The chain combines TRBV5-6 with TRBJ2-1, with a possible D match to TRBD2 (7 bases). From germline, CDR1 is SGHDT and CDR2 YYEEEE. V gave up 4 bases and J gave up 7 bases, with 18 bases separating them. The CDR3 extends over 15 amino acids. The CDR3 reads CASSPLGGLKNEQFF. DNA for the CDR3: TGTGCCAGCAGCCCCCTGGGGGGGCTGAAGAATGAGCAGTTCTTC.

The V call is TRBV19, the J call TRBJ2-7; TRBD1 agrees at 8 bases. Germline values: CDR1 LNHDA, CDR2 SQIVND (reference sequence). CDR3 length: 15 amino acids. V dropped 5 bases and J dropped 3; count of bases not matched to a gene: 9. The CDR3 spells CASSPGGLGDYEQYF. The CDR3 bases are TGTGCCAGTAGTCCAGGGGGCCTAGGGGACTACGAGCAGTACTTC.

J is TRBJ2-1 and V is TRBV6-5; possible D gene TRBD1, 6 bases. The CDR3 totals 12 residues. The V end was cut by 4 bases, the J end by 7 bases, with 8 bases between. Germline CDR1 and CDR2: MNHEY and SVGAGI. The CDR3 reads CASSSDRNEQFF. The CDR3, as DNA: TGTGCCAGCAGTTCAGACAGGAATGAGCAGTTCTTC.

This clone has just one count. This CDR3 is CASSWVGRGEAFF. In nucleotides, the CDR3 is TGTGCCAGCAGTTGGGTGGGTCGAGGCGAAGCTTTCTTT. The rearrangement uses TRBV28 and TRBJ1-1, with D hard to call. V was shortened by 4 bases and J by 8 bases, with 14 bases between the two germline ends. This CDR3 comprises 13 residues. Per the germline V gene, CDR1 is MDHEN and CDR2 is SYDVKM.

The rearrangement joins TRBV5-5 to TRBJ1-5; 7 bases map to TRBD1. Germline trimming cut 5 bases from V and 3 bases from J; bases unmatched to any gene: 8. The CDR3 extends over 15 amino acids. CDR1 and CDR2 from the germline V gene are SGHKS and YYEKEE (reference sequence). The CDR3 DNA is TGTGCCAGCAGAGCGACAGGGATCAACAATCAGCCCCAGCATTTT. Protein: CASRATGINNQPQHF.

The chain has TRBV6-5 and TRBJ2-7; tentatively, D is TRBD1 (6 bases). Germline V CDR1 and CDR2: MNHEY, SVGAGI. This CDR3 is 13 amino acids long. V was clipped by 6 bases and J by 3 bases, with 12 bases between them. This CDR3 is CASRYNRVYEQYF. DNA of the CDR3: TGTGCCAGCAGATACAACAGGGTCTACGAGCAGTACTTC.

This chain uses TRBV25-1 with TRBJ1-4; TRBD1 might be the D (6 bases). The CDR3 extends over 16 amino acids. With 5 bases removed from V and 4 bases from J, the gap between germline ends came to 17 bases. Germline V CDR1 and CDR2: MGHDK, SYGVNS. The CDR3 DNA reads as TGTGCCAGCAGTTCTGCAGGGGCAGCCGATAATGAAAAACTGTTTTTT. Its translation is CASSSAGAADNEKLFF.

The chain has TRBV28 and TRBJ1-2; TRBD1 agrees at 8 bases. With V trimmed by 4 bases and J by 4 bases, 5 bases remained unmatched. This CDR3 is 14 amino acids long. Looked up from germline, CDR1 is MDHEN and CDR2 is SYDVKM. CDR3 protein: CASSSRDRLYGYTF. CDR3 nucleotide sequence: TGTGCCAGCAGTTCCCGGGACAGGCTCTATGGCTACACCTTC.

The chain links TRBV5-1 to TRBJ2-7, with 9 nucleotides matching TRBD2. This CDR3 spans 15 amino acids. Losses at the gene ends were 4 bases for V and 4 bases for J; bases not matched to a gene: 9. Germline V lookup: CDR1 SGHRS, CDR2 YFSETQ. The CDR3 DNA follows: TGCGCCAGCAGCCCCCCGACTAGCGGACTTTACGAGCAGTACTTC. Its translation is CASSPPTSGLYEQYF.

This chain connects TRBV4-1 to TRBJ1-3, with unresolved D. Per the germline V gene, CDR1 is MGHRA and CDR2 is YSYEKL. This CDR3 has 15 amino acids. The V and J ends lost 1 base and 0 bases respectively, with 7 bases between them. Written as DNA, the CDR3 is TGCGCCAGCAGCCAAGGGGCCTACTCTGGAAACACCATATATTTT. Protein product: CASSQGAYSGNTIYF.

The genes are TRBV10-3 and TRBJ1-1; the match to TRBD1 covers 7 bases. The CDR3 is 13 amino acids. J was trimmed by 4 bases and V by 6 bases; bases with no gene match: 5. Germline lookup yields CDR1 ENHRY and CDR2 SYGVKD. Written as DNA, the CDR3 is TGTGCCATCAGACAGGGGTGGTCCACTGAAGCTTTCTTT. Its translation: CAIRQGWSTEAFF.

The chain recombines TRBV27 with TRBJ1-1; 12 bases line up with TRBD1. Trimming cost V 4 bases and J 4 bases; bases outside gene matches: 7. Per the germline V gene, CDR1 is MNHEY and CDR2 is SMNVEV (reference sequence). This CDR3 is 16 amino acids long. The CDR3 region has the DNA TGTGCCAGCAGTTCGGCGGGACAGGGGGCGGTCACTGAAGCTTTCTTT. Protein: CASSSAGQGAVTEAFF.

The V gene is TRBV11-2, the J gene TRBJ2-7; D not certain. CDR1 is SGHAT, CDR2 FQNNGV, per germline. The CDR3 length is 13 residues. The V and J ends lost 5 bases and 3 bases respectively, with 11 bases between them. The CDR3 region is CASSPNLSYEQYF. The CDR3 nucleotides read TGTGCCAGCAGCCCAAACCTGAGCTACGAGCAGTACTTC.

This clone was seen a single time. The chain is built from TRBV18 and TRBJ2-7, with 7 positions matching TRBD1. The CDR3 runs to 15 residues. Trimming took 4 bases from V and 2 from J; bases not matched to a gene: 8. Germline V gives CDR1 KGHSH, CDR2 LQKENI. The CDR3 bases are TGTGCCAGCTCACTTAACACAGGGGTGACCTACGAGCAGTACTTC. Residues: CASSLNTGVTYEQYF.

This chain uses TRBV27 with TRBJ2-6; D unclear. Germline V gene data show CDR1 as MNHEY and CDR2 as SMNVEV (reference sequence). V was shortened by 5 bases and J by 4 bases, with 9 bases between the two germline ends. The CDR3 extends over 14 amino acids. The CDR3 DNA reads as TGTGCCAGCAGTCCGTCTGTCGGGGCCAACGTCCTGACTTTC. Translated: CASSPSVGANVLTF. Filled out from reference TRBV27 and TRBJ2-6, the complete variable domain reads EAQVTQNPRYLITVTGKKLTVTCSQNMNHEYMSWYRQDPGLGLRQIYYSMNVEVTDKGDVPEGYKVSRKEKRNFPLILESPSPNQTSLYFCASSPSVGANVLTFGAGSRLTVL.

The chain carries TRBV5-1 and TRBJ2-2; the match to TRBD2 covers 10 bases. With V trimmed by 4 bases and J by 4 bases, 10 bases remained unmatched. CDR1 and CDR2 from the germline V gene are SGHRS and YFSETQ. This CDR3 is built from 17 residues. This CDR3 is CASSPHGAGGGTGELFF. In DNA form, the CDR3 reads TGCGCCAGCAGCCCCCACGGAGCGGGAGGGGGCACCGGGGAGCTGTTTTTT.

With respect to this clone: Other nucleotide sequences in the sample specify the same CDR3. This chain connects TRBV4-1 to TRBJ2-5; 7 bases align to TRBD2. Germline CDR1 and CDR2: MGHRA and YSYEKL. There are 13 residues in the CDR3. Trimming at V came to 4 bases and at J to 5 bases, leaving 4 bases not matched to a gene. CDR3 region: CASSPQGGETQYF. In nucleotides, the CDR3 is TGCGCCAGCAGCCCTCAGGGAGGGGAGACCCAGTACTTC.